These T cell receptor beta chains were read from a single sample in a study of T cells in Graves' hyperthyroidism and ophthalmopathy. TCRdb re-called the multiplex PCR reads through MiXCR, storing one row per CDR3 protein. The sample lists roughly 30,000 distinct CDR3 sequences, roughly 46% seen once, with 10% in the top ten. Sequenced material: blood. Receptor source: a woman under 40 with Graves' hyperthyroidism. CDR3s include the opening cysteine and the closing phenylalanine or tryptophan.

j_call	v_call	cdr3_aa
TRBJ2-3	TRBV5-1	CASSLGEFMRDTQYF
TRBJ2-7	TRBV18	CASSLNLEQYF
TRBJ2-2	TRBV28	CASSFWSGLTGELFF
TRBJ1-1	TRBV5-8	CASSLELRAEAFF
TRBJ1-4	TRBV20-1	CSAIGSTNEKLFF
TRBJ2-1	TRBV5-1	CASSLDGANEQFF
TRBJ2-3	TRBV20-1	CSARLSVAQYF
TRBJ2-7	TRBV6-1	CASSVASLLHEQYF
TRBJ2-7	TRBV19	CASSIDLWGSGPRYF
TRBJ1-1	TRBV6-6	CASRGVAEAFF
TRBJ2-3	TRBV24-1	CATSVAATDTQYF
TRBJ1-5	TRBV20-1	CSALGLAEDNEQFFGPQHF
TRBJ2-1	TRBV13	CASSPGNEQFF
TRBJ1-4	TRBV19	CASNGGQGLGEKLFF
TRBJ2-3	TRBV2	CASSGQGTDTQYF
TRBJ1-2	TRBV19	CASSIISTARPYGYTF
TRBJ2-7	TRBV28	CASSSAPTYEQYF
TRBJ1-1	TRBV6-5	CASSLDRARTEAFF
TRBJ2-5	TRBV12-5	CASGPDRNQETQYF
TRBJ2-2	TRBV20-1	CSALGLAGGYTGELFF
TRBJ1-6	TRBV7-2	CASRPAGVGSPLHF
TRBJ2-7	TRBV11-2	CASSLGAGGIHEQYF
TRBJ2-7	TRBV24-1	CATSATEPWTSGSSYEQYF
TRBJ2-3	TRBV5-1	CASSSRTSGRVRGAGTQYF
TRBJ2-5	TRBV29-1	CSVETDAPGETQYF
TRBJ2-7	TRBV2	CASRAGTSGRAKGAWYF
TRBJ1-2	TRBV12-3/TRBV12-4	CASSPGRSYGYTF
TRBJ1-2	TRBV6-5	CASSPIQAGIDGYTF